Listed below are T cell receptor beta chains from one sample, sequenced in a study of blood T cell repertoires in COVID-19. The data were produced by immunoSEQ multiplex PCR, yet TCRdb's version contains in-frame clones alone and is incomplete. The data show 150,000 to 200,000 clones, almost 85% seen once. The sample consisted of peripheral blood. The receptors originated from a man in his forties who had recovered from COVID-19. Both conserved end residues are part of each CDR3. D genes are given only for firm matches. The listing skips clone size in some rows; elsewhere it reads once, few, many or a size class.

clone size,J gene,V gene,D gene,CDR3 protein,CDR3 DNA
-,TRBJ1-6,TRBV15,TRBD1,CATSARQGRSSPLHF,TGTGCCACCAGCGCCCGACAGGGCAGGAGTTCACCCCTCCACTTT
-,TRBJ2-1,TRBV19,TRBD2,CASSMSSGGGYNEQFF,TGTGCCAGTAGTATGAGTAGCGGGGGGGGCTACAATGAGCAGTTCTTC
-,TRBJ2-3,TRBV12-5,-,CASALGGPTDTQYF,TGTGCTAGTGCCTTGGGGGGACCCACAGATACGCAGTATTTT
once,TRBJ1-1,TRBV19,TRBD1,CASSLTGGGTEAFF,TGTGCCAGTAGCCTTACAGGGGGCGGCACTGAAGCTTTCTTT
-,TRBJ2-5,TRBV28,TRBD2,CASNQQRGQETQYF,TGTGCCAGCAACCAGCAGCGGGGTCAAGAGACCCAGTACTTC
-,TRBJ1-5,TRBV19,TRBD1,CASKDRVQPQHF,TGTGCCAGCAAAGACAGGGTCCAGCCCCAGCATTTT
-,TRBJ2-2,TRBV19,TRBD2,CASSIRTLRTSGRVKNTGELFF,TGTGCCAGTAGTATCAGGACCCTCAGGACTAGCGGGAGGGTAAAGAACACCGGGGAGCTGTTTTTT
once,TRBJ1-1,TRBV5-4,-,CASSTTENTEAFF,TGTGCCAGCAGCACGACAGAGAACACTGAAGCTTTCTTT
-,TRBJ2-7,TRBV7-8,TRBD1,CASRAKRTGGAYEQYF,TGTGCCAGCAGGGCAAAGAGGACAGGGGGCGCATACGAGCAGTACTTC
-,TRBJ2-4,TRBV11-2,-,CASSFSGIQYF,TGTGCCAGCAGCTTTTCAGGCATTCAGTACTTC
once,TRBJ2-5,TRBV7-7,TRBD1,CASSLVAGGSWETQYF,TGTGCTAGCAGCTTAGTCGCAGGGGGCTCGTGGGAGACCCAGTACTTC
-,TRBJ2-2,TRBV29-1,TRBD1,CSVEDRGNTGELFF,TGCAGCGTTGAGGACAGGGGGAACACCGGGGAGCTGTTTTTT
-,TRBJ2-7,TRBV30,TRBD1,CAWKAGTGSPEQYF,TGTGCCTGGAAAGCCGGGACAGGGTCTCCCGAGCAGTACTTC
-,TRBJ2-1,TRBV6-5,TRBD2,CASKLAGGNEQFF,TGTGCCAGCAAACTAGCGGGAGGGAATGAGCAGTTCTTC
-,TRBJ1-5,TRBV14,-,CASSPRAGEPQHF,TGTGCCAGCAGCCCCCGGGCGGGGGAACCCCAGCATTTT
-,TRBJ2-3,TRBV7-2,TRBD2,CASSLRGGWTDTQYF,TGTGCCAGCAGCCTCCGGGGGGGCTGGACAGATACGCAGTATTTT